A selection of T cell receptor beta chains follows, all from one sample in a study of cytomegalovirus exposure and HLA in healthy donors. Data came from immunoSEQ multiplex PCR; TCRdb stores just in-frame clones and leaves some out. The data contain over 130,000 clones, 70% to 90% of them singletons. Sequences were obtained from PBMCs. These receptor sequences come from a man aged 50 to 59 in good health and CMV-seronegative. The CDR3 runs from the conserved cysteine through the conserved F or W. D genes are given only for firm matches. Where a row states a size, it is once, few, many or the class of an expanded clone; other rows omit it.

CDR3aa: CASSLGQGPNNEQFF; CDR3nt: TGTGCCAGCAGCTTAGGACAGGGCCCTAACAATGAGCAGTTCTTC; v_gene: TRBV7-6; len: 15; j_gene: TRBJ2-1; d_gene: TRBD1; abundance: .
CDR3aa: CASSPGTSGGAVYEQYF; CDR3nt: TGTGCCAGCAGCCCTGGGACTAGCGGGGGGGCCGTCTACGAGCAGTACTTC; v_gene: TRBV5-4; len: 17; j_gene: TRBJ2-7; d_gene: TRBD2; abundance: .
CDR3aa: CASISGTSGIHEQFF; CDR3nt: TGTGCCAGCATCTCCGGGACTAGCGGGATCCATGAGCAGTTCTTC; v_gene: TRBV28; len: 15; j_gene: TRBJ2-1; d_gene: TRBD2; abundance: .
CDR3aa: CASSLGGSAGQYF; CDR3nt: TGCGCCAGCAGCTTGGGGGGCTCCGCAGGGCAGTACTTC; v_gene: TRBV5-1; len: 13; j_gene: TRBJ2-7; d_gene: .; abundance: .
CDR3aa: CASSLAGLPYEQYF; CDR3nt: TGCGCCAGCAGCTTGGCAGGCTTACCCTACGAGCAGTACTTC; v_gene: TRBV5-1; len: 14; j_gene: TRBJ2-7; d_gene: .; abundance: .
CDR3aa: CASSPIGQGETEAFF; CDR3nt: TGTGCCAGCTCACCCATCGGACAGGGGGAGACTGAAGCTTTCTTT; v_gene: TRBV18; len: 15; j_gene: TRBJ1-1; d_gene: TRBD1; abundance: .
CDR3aa: CASSLAGLALSTDTQYF; CDR3nt: TGTGCCAGCAGCTTAGCGGGGCTGGCACTTAGCACAGATACGCAGTATTTT; v_gene: TRBV7-9; len: 17; j_gene: TRBJ2-3; d_gene: .; abundance: .
CDR3aa: CASSLGTTYNSPLHF; CDR3nt: TGTGCCAGCAGTCTCGGGACTACCTATAATTCACCCCTCCACTTT; v_gene: TRBV28; len: 15; j_gene: TRBJ1-6; d_gene: .; abundance: .
CDR3aa: CASSLPQTGGYEQYF; CDR3nt: TGTGCCAGCAGCTTACCACAGACAGGCGGTTACGAGCAGTACTTC; v_gene: TRBV11-3; len: 15; j_gene: TRBJ2-7; d_gene: .; abundance: .
CDR3aa: CSVERLRDWSYGYTF; CDR3nt: TGCAGCGTGGAGCGGTTAAGGGACTGGAGCTATGGCTACACCTTC; v_gene: TRBV29-1; len: 15; j_gene: TRBJ1-2; d_gene: .; abundance: few
CDR3aa: CASSLGQGFYGYTF; CDR3nt: TGCGCCAGCAGCTTGGGACAGGGATTCTATGGCTACACCTTC; v_gene: TRBV5-1; len: 14; j_gene: TRBJ1-2; d_gene: TRBD1; abundance: .
CDR3aa: CASTLGQPFNSPLHF; CDR3nt: TGTGCCAGCACATTGGGACAGCCATTTAATTCACCCCTCCACTTT; v_gene: TRBV27; len: 15; j_gene: TRBJ1-6; d_gene: TRBD1; abundance: .
CDR3aa: CASSPMGARGTDTQYF; CDR3nt: TGTGCCAGCTCACCAATGGGGGCAAGGGGGACAGATACGCAGTATTTT; v_gene: TRBV18; len: 16; j_gene: TRBJ2-3; d_gene: .; abundance: few
CDR3aa: CASATDSGANVLTF; CDR3nt: TGTGCCAGCGCTACAGACTCTGGGGCCAACGTCCTGACTTTC; v_gene: TRBV18; len: 14; j_gene: TRBJ2-6; d_gene: .; abundance: .
CDR3aa: CASSQFGETSTDTQYF; CDR3nt: TGTGCCAGCAGCCAATTCGGGGAGACTAGCACAGATACGCAGTATTTT; v_gene: TRBV7-9; len: 16; j_gene: TRBJ2-3; d_gene: .; abundance: .
CDR3aa: CASSSPTGPSDEQYF; CDR3nt: TGTGCCAGCAGCTCACCGACAGGCCCCTCGGACGAGCAGTACTTC; v_gene: TRBV11-3; len: 15; j_gene: TRBJ2-7; d_gene: .; abundance: .
CDR3aa: CASSFRGPDEQYF; CDR3nt: TGTGCCAGCAGCTTTAGGGGGCCCGACGAGCAGTACTTC; v_gene: TRBV5-4; len: 13; j_gene: TRBJ2-7; d_gene: TRBD1; abundance: .
CDR3aa: CASSARTGASNQPQHF; CDR3nt: TGTGCCAGCAGCGCCAGGACAGGAGCTAGCAATCAGCCCCAGCATTTT; v_gene: TRBV7-2; len: 16; j_gene: TRBJ1-5; d_gene: TRBD1; abundance: few
CDR3aa: CASSDHIAPSGRGPREQYF; CDR3nt: TGTGCCAGCAGTGACCACATAGCCCCTAGCGGGAGAGGTCCCCGCGAGCAGTACTTC; v_gene: TRBV6-4; len: 19; j_gene: TRBJ2-7; d_gene: TRBD2; abundance: few
CDR3aa: CAWRRQGLYGYTF; CDR3nt: TGTGCCTGGAGGCGACAGGGGCTTTATGGCTACACCTTC; v_gene: TRBV30; len: 13; j_gene: TRBJ1-2; d_gene: TRBD1; abundance: few
CDR3aa: CASRLGAGVLNQPQHF; CDR3nt: TGTGCCAGCAGGTTAGGGGCAGGGGTTCTCAATCAGCCCCAGCATTTT; v_gene: TRBV27; len: 16; j_gene: TRBJ1-5; d_gene: .; abundance: .
CDR3aa: CASGAETDNSPLHF; CDR3nt: TGTGCCAGCGGGGCCGAGACAGATAATTCACCCCTCCACTTT; v_gene: TRBV2; len: 14; j_gene: TRBJ1-6; d_gene: .; abundance: .
CDR3aa: CASSGRVGANTEAFF; CDR3nt: TGTGCCAGCAGTGGGAGGGTGGGAGCAAACACTGAAGCTTTCTTT; v_gene: TRBV6-1; len: 15; j_gene: TRBJ1-1; d_gene: .; abundance: few
CDR3aa: CASQPGQVNSPLHF; CDR3nt: TGTGCCAGTCAGCCGGGACAGGTCAATTCACCCCTCCACTTT; v_gene: TRBV27; len: 14; j_gene: TRBJ1-6; d_gene: TRBD1; abundance: .
CDR3aa: CASSLDRGPNNYGYTF; CDR3nt: TGTGCCAGCAGCTTGGACAGGGGGCCCAATAACTATGGCTACACCTTC; v_gene: TRBV5-4; len: 16; j_gene: TRBJ1-2; d_gene: TRBD1; abundance: .
CDR3aa: CASSYSTGNTEAFF; CDR3nt: TGTGCCAGCAGTTACTCGACAGGTAACACTGAAGCTTTCTTT; v_gene: TRBV6-5; len: 14; j_gene: TRBJ1-1; d_gene: .; abundance: few
CDR3aa: CASNSGGNYRELFF; CDR3nt: TGTGCCAGCAATAGCGGGGGGAATTACAGGGAGCTGTTTTTT; v_gene: TRBV2; len: 14; j_gene: TRBJ2-2; d_gene: TRBD2; abundance: .
CDR3aa: CASSLQGDATEAFF; CDR3nt: TGCGCCAGCAGCTTACAGGGTGATGCCACTGAAGCTTTCTTT; v_gene: TRBV5-1; len: 14; j_gene: TRBJ1-1; d_gene: .; abundance: .
CDR3aa: CASSLGVAREQYF; CDR3nt: TGTGCCAGCAGCTTAGGAGTGGCGCGGGAGCAGTACTTC; v_gene: TRBV7-9; len: 13; j_gene: TRBJ2-7; d_gene: .; abundance: .
CDR3aa: CASSQGITGWSNTEAFF; CDR3nt: TGCGCCAGCAGCCAGGGAATTACAGGGTGGAGTAACACTGAAGCTTTCTTT; v_gene: TRBV4-1; len: 17; j_gene: TRBJ1-1; d_gene: .; abundance: .
CDR3aa: CASSPRGNQPQHF; CDR3nt: TGTGCCAGTAGTCCCCGGGGAAATCAGCCCCAGCATTTT; v_gene: TRBV19; len: 13; j_gene: TRBJ1-5; d_gene: .; abundance: few
CDR3aa: CASSMGGRVDTQYF; CDR3nt: TGTGCCAGTAGTATGGGGGGGCGAGTAGATACGCAGTATTTT; v_gene: TRBV19; len: 14; j_gene: TRBJ2-3; d_gene: .; abundance: .
CDR3aa: CASSPIRGGAYEQYF; CDR3nt: TGTGCCAGCAGCCCTATTAGAGGGGGCGCCTACGAGCAGTACTTC; v_gene: TRBV11-3; len: 15; j_gene: TRBJ2-7; d_gene: TRBD1; abundance: .
CDR3aa: CASTDRRIAKNIQYF; CDR3nt: TGTGCCAGCACAGACAGGAGAATAGCCAAAAACATTCAGTACTTC; v_gene: TRBV6-5; len: 15; j_gene: TRBJ2-4; d_gene: .; abundance: .
CDR3aa: CASSLNTDTQYF; CDR3nt: TGCGCCAGCAGTCTTAACACAGATACGCAGTATTTT; v_gene: TRBV10-1; len: 12; j_gene: TRBJ2-3; d_gene: .; abundance: .
CDR3aa: CASSWSLSGRGYEQYF; CDR3nt: TGCGCCAGCAGCTGGAGTCTGAGCGGGAGGGGGTACGAGCAGTACTTC; v_gene: TRBV5-1; len: 16; j_gene: TRBJ2-7; d_gene: TRBD2; abundance: .
CDR3aa: CASSLSGGNDEQYF; CDR3nt: TGTGCCAGCAGCTTATCTGGGGGCAACGACGAGCAGTACTTC; v_gene: TRBV7-9; len: 14; j_gene: TRBJ2-7; d_gene: .; abundance: .
CDR3aa: CASSQRGGTNTEAFF; CDR3nt: TGTGCCAGCTCACAACGAGGGGGCACGAACACTGAAGCTTTCTTT; v_gene: TRBV18; len: 15; j_gene: TRBJ1-1; d_gene: TRBD1; abundance: .
CDR3aa: CASKVFPGTGELFF; CDR3nt: TGTGCCAGCAAGGTTTTCCCGGGGACCGGGGAGCTGTTTTTT; v_gene: TRBV11-3; len: 14; j_gene: TRBJ2-2; d_gene: .; abundance: .
CDR3aa: CASSKRQPNYGYTF; CDR3nt: TGTGCCAGCAGCAAAAGACAGCCTAACTATGGCTACACCTTC; v_gene: TRBV21-1; len: 14; j_gene: TRBJ1-2; d_gene: .; abundance: .
CDR3aa: CASRQPGQGAEKLFF; CDR3nt: TGTGCCAGCAGGCAACCGGGACAGGGGGCGGAAAAACTGTTTTTT; v_gene: TRBV28; len: 15; j_gene: TRBJ1-4; d_gene: TRBD1; abundance: .
CDR3aa: CASSTSRLGNTEAFF; CDR3nt: TGTGCCAGTAGTACTTCCCGACTGGGGAACACTGAAGCTTTCTTT; v_gene: TRBV19; len: 15; j_gene: TRBJ1-1; d_gene: .; abundance: few
CDR3aa: CASSSGQITGELFF; CDR3nt: TGTGCCAGCAGCTCTGGACAGATCACCGGGGAGCTGTTTTTT; v_gene: TRBV7-3; len: 14; j_gene: TRBJ2-2; d_gene: .; abundance: .
CDR3aa: CASSRRGVQVGGGTEAFF; CDR3nt: TGTGCCAGCAGCCGACGTGGAGTACAGGTTGGTGGTGGGACTGAAGCTTTCTTT; v_gene: TRBV7-2; len: 18; j_gene: TRBJ1-1; d_gene: .; abundance: once
CDR3aa: CASSLITPGTANEKLFF; CDR3nt: TGTGCCAGCAGCCTCATTACTCCCGGGACAGCTAATGAAAAACTGTTTTTT; v_gene: TRBV14; len: 17; j_gene: TRBJ1-4; d_gene: TRBD1; abundance: once
CDR3aa: CASSKGNGQFNQPQHF; CDR3nt: TGTGCCAGCAGCAAAGGGAATGGACAGTTCAATCAGCCCCAGCATTTT; v_gene: TRBV21-1; len: 16; j_gene: TRBJ1-5; d_gene: .; abundance: .
CDR3aa: CSVAAANYGYTF; CDR3nt: TGCAGCGTGGCCGCCGCTAACTATGGCTACACCTTC; v_gene: TRBV29-1; len: 12; j_gene: TRBJ1-2; d_gene: .; abundance: .
CDR3aa: CASRRGQETQYF; CDR3nt: TGTGCCAGTCGAAGGGGACAAGAGACCCAGTACTTC; v_gene: TRBV6-5; len: 12; j_gene: TRBJ2-5; d_gene: .; abundance: .
CDR3aa: CATLIERGIYGYTF; CDR3nt: TGTGCCACCCTTATAGAAAGGGGGATATATGGCTACACCTTC; v_gene: TRBV6-1; len: 14; j_gene: TRBJ1-2; d_gene: .; abundance: .
CDR3aa: CASSFVTGGEKLFF; CDR3nt: TGTGCCAGCAGCTTTGTGACAGGGGGGGAAAAACTGTTTTTT; v_gene: TRBV5-6; len: 14; j_gene: TRBJ1-4; d_gene: TRBD1; abundance: .
CDR3aa: CAWKTGTYEQYF; CDR3nt: TGTGCCTGGAAGACAGGGACCTACGAGCAGTACTTC; v_gene: TRBV30; len: 12; j_gene: TRBJ2-7; d_gene: TRBD1; abundance: .
CDR3aa: CASSLDRGDVFHGYTF; CDR3nt: TGTGCCAGCAGCTTAGATCGGGGGGACGTATTCCATGGCTACACCTTC; v_gene: TRBV7-9; len: 16; j_gene: TRBJ1-2; d_gene: .; abundance: .
CDR3aa: CASSLEGLGNQPQHF; CDR3nt: TGTGCCAGCAGTTTGGAGGGGCTTGGCAATCAGCCCCAGCATTTT; v_gene: TRBV27; len: 15; j_gene: TRBJ1-5; d_gene: .; abundance: once
CDR3aa: CASSSHGSRSGTEAFF; CDR3nt: TGTGCCAGCAGCTCCCATGGGTCGCGGTCGGGCACTGAAGCTTTCTTT; v_gene: TRBV7-3; len: 16; j_gene: TRBJ1-1; d_gene: .; abundance: .
CDR3aa: CACYSRNSAYEQYF; CDR3nt: TGTGCCTGCTACAGCAGGAATTCAGCCTACGAGCAGTACTTC; v_gene: TRBV30; len: 14; j_gene: TRBJ2-7; d_gene: .; abundance: few
CDR3aa: CASSQVGLGNEQFF; CDR3nt: TGTGCCAGCAGCCAAGTCGGACTAGGCAATGAGCAGTTCTTC; v_gene: TRBV14; len: 14; j_gene: TRBJ2-1; d_gene: TRBD2; abundance: once
CDR3aa: CASSLAAKTATNEKLFF; CDR3nt: TGCGCCAGCAGCTTGGCAGCTAAGACTGCAACTAATGAAAAACTGTTTTTT; v_gene: TRBV5-1; len: 17; j_gene: TRBJ1-4; d_gene: .; abundance: .
CDR3aa: CASSPTGDSYQPQHF; CDR3nt: TGCGCCAGCAGCCCCACGGGGGACAGTTATCAGCCCCAGCATTTT; v_gene: TRBV5-1; len: 15; j_gene: TRBJ1-5; d_gene: TRBD1; abundance: .
CDR3aa: CASSSGLAGSGGIPFF; CDR3nt: TGTGCCAGCAGCTCGGGACTAGCGGGAAGTGGGGGCATTCCGTTCTTC; v_gene: TRBV5-4; len: 16; j_gene: TRBJ2-1; d_gene: TRBD2; abundance: once